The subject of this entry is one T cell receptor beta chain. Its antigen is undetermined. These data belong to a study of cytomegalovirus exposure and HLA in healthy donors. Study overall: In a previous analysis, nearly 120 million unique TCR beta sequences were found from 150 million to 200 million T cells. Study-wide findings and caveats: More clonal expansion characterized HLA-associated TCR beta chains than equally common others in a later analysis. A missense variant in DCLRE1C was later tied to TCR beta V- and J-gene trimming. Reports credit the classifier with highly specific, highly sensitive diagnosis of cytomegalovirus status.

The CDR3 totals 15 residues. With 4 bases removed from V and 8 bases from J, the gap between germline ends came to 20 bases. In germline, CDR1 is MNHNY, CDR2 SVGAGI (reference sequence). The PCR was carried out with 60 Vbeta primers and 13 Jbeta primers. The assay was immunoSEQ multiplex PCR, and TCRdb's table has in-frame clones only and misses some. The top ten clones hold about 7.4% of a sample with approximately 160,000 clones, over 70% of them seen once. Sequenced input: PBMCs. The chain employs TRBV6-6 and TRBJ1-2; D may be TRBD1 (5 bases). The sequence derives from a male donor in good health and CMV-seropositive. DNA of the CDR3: TGTGCCAGCAGTTTGGGGGTCAGGCAGGGAGGCGGCTACACCTTC. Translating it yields CASSLGVRQGGGYTF.